This is a list of T cell receptor beta chains from one sample in a study of blood T cell repertoires in COVID-19. The data were produced by immunoSEQ multiplex PCR, yet TCRdb's version contains in-frame clones alone and is incomplete. Of approximately 150,000 clones detected, approximately 88% appear once; the ten largest clones hold 28%. Sequencing was done on a sample of peripheral blood. The receptors here all came from a human donor in a cohort sampled during active COVID-19. CDR3s include the opening cysteine and the closing phenylalanine or tryptophan. The D gene is left open where the match is weak.

j_call v_call d_call cdr3_aa cdr3_nt
TRBJ1-1 TRBV7-9 NA CASSLSERTEAFF TGTGCCAGCAGCTTAAGTGAGAGGACTGAAGCTTTCTTT
TRBJ1-3 TRBV12-2 NA CASRLGRGRVSGNTIYF TGTGCAAGTCGCTTAGGGAGGGGGAGGGTGTCTGGAAACACCATATATTTT
TRBJ1-5 TRBV18 NA CASSPSTLLSNQPQHF TGTGCCAGCTCACCTTCGACACTTCTCTCAAATCAGCCCCAGCATTTT
TRBJ2-6 TRBV19 TRBD1 CASRGTGGRAGANVLTF TGTGCCAGTAGGGGAACAGGGGGCCGCGCTGGGGCCAACGTCCTGACTTTC
TRBJ2-7 TRBV6-5 NA CASSYSNMLEQYF TGTGCCAGCAGTTACTCGAACATGCTCGAGCAGTACTTC
TRBJ2-3 TRBV12-3/TRBV12-4 NA CASSWGGPDTQYF TGTGCCAGCAGTTGGGGGGGCCCAGATACGCAGTATTTT
TRBJ1-1 TRBV19 NA CASSIVGGNTEAFF TGTGCCAGTAGTATAGTGGGAGGGAACACTGAAGCTTTCTTT
TRBJ2-2 TRBV11-2 TRBD2 CASSLLAGNTGELFF TGTGCCAGCAGCTTACTAGCGGGGAACACCGGGGAGCTGTTTTTT
TRBJ1-1 TRBV19 NA CASSPGGVAFF TGTGCCAGTAGTCCCGGGGGGGTTGCTTTCTTT
TRBJ1-1 TRBV9 TRBD1 CASSVVSGGRAFF TGTGCCAGCAGCGTAGTGTCAGGGGGGAGGGCTTTCTTT